The clone carrying this TCR beta chain was seen a handful of times. No antigen is known for it. This CDR3 has 15 residues. V was clipped by 1 base and J by 4 bases, with 11 bases between them. In germline, CDR1 is SGHKS, CDR2 YYEKEE (reference sequence). These data belong to a study of CD8 T cells in ankylosing spondylitis. TCRdb independently ran MiXCR on the 5' RACE reads; one entry per CDR3 protein. The repertoire holds 310,000 or so distinct CDR3 sequences, approximately 20% seen once, with about 8% in the top ten. Study-wide results and caveats: In reactive arthritis synovial fluid and blood, some motif variants had been reported before. Matched ankylosing spondylitis synovial fluid reportedly contained a significantly enriched population of disease-linked clones.

The sequence was obtained from a male donor with ankylosing spondylitis or in good health (not recorded which). The specimen sequenced was blood, either unsorted or a sorted T cell fraction (not recorded which). This chain links TRBV5-5 with TRBJ2-2, with a weak D call TRBD1 (5 bases). The chain's CDR3 is CASSLTRASTGELFF. CDR3 DNA: TGTGCCAGCAGCTTGACCAGGGCTTCCACCGGGGAGCTGTTTTTT. Looking up the rest from reference TRBV5-5 and TRBJ2-2 gives the full variable domain: DAGVTQSPTHLIKTRGQQVTLRCSPISGHKSVSWYQQVLGQGPQFIFQYYEKEERGRGNFPDRFSARQFPNYSSELNVNALLLGDSALYLCASSLTRASTGELFFGEGSRLTVL.